These 12 T cell receptor beta chains were sequenced from one sample in a study of blood T cell repertoires in COVID-19. Data came from immunoSEQ multiplex PCR; TCRdb stores just in-frame clones and leaves some out. The top ten clones hold approximately 9% of a sample with around 330,000 clones, roughly 86% of them seen once. Input material: PBMCs or T cells enriched from blood (not recorded which). The receptors shown here come from a woman aged 18-35 years who had recovered from COVID-19.

The J gene is TRBJ1-1, the V gene TRBV28; D may be TRBD1 (5 bases). Trimming removed 5 bases from V and 1 base from J, with 11 bases in between. This CDR3 spans 14 amino acids. Germline V gene lookup returns CDR1 MDHEN and CDR2 SYDVKM. CDR3 nucleotides: TGTGCCAGCAGTCCGGGACTCTGGAACACTGAAGCTTTCTTT. It yields the protein CASSPGLWNTEAFF. Full variable domain (remainder filled in from reference TRBV28 and TRBJ1-1): DVKVTQSSRYLVKRTGEKVFLECVQDMDHENMFWYRQDPGLGLRLIYFSYDVKMKEKGDIPEGYSVSREKKERFSLILESASTNQTSMYLCASSPGLWNTEAFFGQGTRLTVV.

V gene TRBV7-8 combines with J gene TRBJ2-2; 7 nucleotides align to TRBD2. This CDR3 is 15 amino acids long. Germline V gene lookup returns CDR1 SGHVS and CDR2 FQNEAQ. The V gene end was trimmed by 1 base and the J gene end by 7 bases; junction bases not matched to a gene: 6. CDR3 in DNA: TGTGCCAGCAGCTTAGTGGGGGGGATAGTCGGGGAGCTGTTTTTT. Translation: CASSLVGGIVGELFF.

The rearrangement joins TRBV2 to TRBJ1-1; 7 bases match TRBD1. V shed 6 bases and J 2 bases; nucleotides not matched to a gene: 9. The CDR3 length is 15 residues. CDR1 is SNHLY, CDR2 FYNNEI, per germline. Written as DNA, the CDR3 is TGTGCCAGCAGGACAGGGTCGAACAGCAACACTGAAGCTTTCTTT. Its protein product is CASRTGSNSNTEAFF.

This chain's CDR3 is CASSRGGTNYEQYF. The CDR3 DNA sequence: TGTGCCAGCAGCAGGGGGGGGACTAACTACGAGCAGTACTTC. The gene calls are TRBV21-1 and TRBJ2-7; the D call in the table, TRBD2, was not verified against the DNA. TRBV21-1 is termed a pseudogene. CDR3 length equals 14 residues.

The chain employs TRBV19 and TRBJ1-4, with D unclear. Germline V gives CDR1 LNHDA, CDR2 SQIVND (reference sequence). Trimming left V 3 bases short and J 5 bases short, with 13 bases between. The CDR3 is 15 residues long. The CDR3 sequence is CASSMPGEVNEKLFF. CDR3 nucleotide sequence: TGTGCCAGTAGTATGCCCGGCGAGGTAAATGAAAAACTGTTTTTT.

The chain uses TRBV7-8 and TRBJ2-6; no clear D gene. Between the trimmed V and J ends, which lost 2 bases and 2 bases, there was a span of 7 bases. CDR1 is SGHVS, CDR2 FQNEAQ, per germline. The CDR3 sequence is 15 residues long. CDR3 in DNA: TGTGCCAGCAGCTTATCCGTTACTGGGGCCAACGTCCTGACTTTC. Protein: CASSLSVTGANVLTF.

CDR3 protein: CASSDQGSGGTEAFF. CDR3 DNA: TGCGCCAGCAGCGATCAGGGGTCGGGGGGCACTGAAGCTTTCTTT. The rearrangement links TRBV5-1 to TRBJ1-1, with D perhaps matching TRBD1 (6 bases). V lost 4 bases and J 4 bases, leaving 17 bases between the germline ends. Germline-derived CDR1 and CDR2 are SGHRS and YFSETQ. CDR3 size: 15 residues.

The chain couples TRBV3-1 (or the pseudogene TRBV3-2) to TRBJ2-3; D may be TRBD2 (6 bases). Germline V CDR1 and CDR2: LGHDT, YNNKEL (reference sequence). V was clipped by 1 base and J by 2 bases, with 10 bases between them. This CDR3 is built from 15 residues. The CDR3 DNA follows: TGTGCCAGCAGCCAAGTGGCGGGAAACACAGATACGCAGTATTTT. As protein: CASSQVAGNTDTQYF.

V is TRBV4-1 and J is TRBJ2-1, with TRBD2 matching 7 bases. Germline CDR1 reads MGHRA; CDR2 reads YSYEKL. With V trimmed by 2 bases and J by 0 bases, 4 bases remained unmatched. There are 16 residues in the CDR3. CDR3 sequence: CASSQPAGVSYNEQFF. In DNA, the CDR3 is TGCGCCAGCAGCCAACCTGCGGGAGTCTCCTACAATGAGCAGTTCTTC.

A remark on this clone: Mismatch with germline at one junction end may stem from a read error. The chain carries TRBV6-1 and TRBJ2-7; 10 bases agree with TRBD1. CDR3 length: 14 residues. CDR1 and CDR2 (germline): MNHNS, SASEGT. The CDR3 DNA sequence: TGTGCCAGCAGTGAACCTGGGACAGGGGCGCTTCAATCCTTC. The encoded protein is CASSEPGTGALQSF.

This clone occurred once. The chain has TRBV29-1 and TRBJ1-1; D remains unclear. V shed 4 bases and J shed 0 bases, with 9 bases lying between them. This CDR3 contains 13 residues. Germline CDR1 SQVTM, CDR2 ANQGSEA. CDR3 amino acids: CSVAGRMNTEAFF. CDR3 sequence (DNA): TGCAGCGTTGCAGGCAGGATGAACACTGAAGCTTTCTTT.

The genes are TRBV7-3 and TRBJ1-3; 7 bases align to TRBD1. Looked up from germline, CDR1 is SGHTA and CDR2 is FQGTGA. The length of the CDR3 is 19 residues. V lost 1 base, J lost 0 bases, and 12 bases stayed unmatched. The CDR3 DNA sequence: TGTGCCAGCAGCTTAAATCCCCTTCGGACAGGCAACTCTGGAAACACCATATATTTT. Translated: CASSLNPLRTGNSGNTIYF.